The 18 T cell receptor beta chains below all came from one sample that was sequenced in a study of early T cells in non-severe SARS-CoV-2 infection. TCRdb recomputed calls from the 5' RACE reads with MiXCR, one row per CDR3 protein. The sample lists tens of thousands of distinct CDR3 sequences, under 8% seen once, with 5.8% in the top ten. Sequenced material: whole blood, taken at baseline. The origin of the receptors is an adult who was a healthcare worker with PCR-confirmed SARS-CoV-2 infection or an uninfected control (not recorded which).

This clonotype appeared many times. The J gene is TRBJ2-2, the V gene TRBV30, with D tentatively TRBD2 (6 bases). The CDR3 has 16 amino acids. The V and J ends lost 4 bases and 3 bases respectively, with 18 bases between them. Germline assignment: CDR1 GTSNPN and CDR2 SVGIG (reference sequence). The CDR3 sequence: CAWKWRGPRHTGELFF. The CDR3 DNA sequence: TGTGCCTGGAAGTGGAGGGGTCCCCGACACACCGGGGAGCTGTTTTTT. Full variable domain (remainder filled in from reference TRBV30 and TRBJ2-2): SQTIHQWPATLVQPVGSPLSLECTVEGTSNPNLYWYRQAAGRGLQLLFYSVGIGQISSEVPQNLSASRPQDRQFILSSKKLLLSDSGFYLCAWKWRGPRHTGELFFGEGSRLTVL.

This clonotype showed up many times. V and J are TRBV7-6 and TRBJ2-1; 10 bases are shared with TRBD2. Germline values: CDR1 SGHVS, CDR2 FNYEAQ. This CDR3 has 16 amino acids. V was pared by 5 bases and J by 9 bases, with 13 bases of the junction left unmatched. For the CDR3, the DNA is TGTGCCAGCAGCAGATCTAGCGGGGGCCCGTCGGGTGAGCAGTTCTTC. Translation: CASSRSSGGPSGEQFF.

The CDR3 is CASSRLGGTQETQYF. The CDR3 nucleotides read TGTGCCAGCTCCCGTCTGGGAGGGACCCAAGAGACCCAGTACTTC. The chain has TRBV18 and TRBJ2-5, with TRBD2 identical over 7 bases. This CDR3 comprises 15 residues. Germline assignment: CDR1 KGHSH and CDR2 LQKENI. Trimming at V came to 6 bases and at J to 1 base, leaving 8 bases not matched to a gene.

The sample holds a few counts of this clonotype. The chain recombines TRBV28 with TRBJ1-1; 7 positions agree with TRBD1. V shed 5 bases, J shed 0 bases, and the junction held 9 bases outside the gene matches. CDR1 and CDR2 (germline): MDHEN, SYDVKM. The CDR3 sequence is 16 residues long. The CDR3 loop is CASSPQGVGMNTEAFF. The DNA for the CDR3 is TGTGCCAGCAGTCCGCAGGGGGTGGGCATGAACACTGAAGCTTTCTTT.

This clonotype was seen more than once but under ten times. The rearrangement joins TRBV14 to TRBJ1-1, with D unclear. Germline V gene lookup returns CDR1 SGHDN and CDR2 FVKESK. The CDR3 length is 13 residues. V dropped 2 bases and J dropped 0 bases, with 4 bases sitting between them. The CDR3 DNA follows: TGTGCCAGCAGCCAACGGGTGAACACTGAAGCTTTCTTT. Amino acid sequence: CASSQRVNTEAFF.

This clonotype appeared many times. The chain recombines TRBV20-1 with TRBJ2-3; 7 bases fit TRBD2. Germline V CDR1 and CDR2: DFQATT, SNEGSKA (reference sequence). This CDR3 is built from 16 residues. V lost 5 bases and J lost 2; bases outside the gene matches: 13. DNA for the CDR3: TGCAGTGCTGTTAAAGGGACTACCATTCTCACAGATACGCAGTATTTT. Translation gives CSAVKGTTILTDTQYF.

In its sample, this clonotype was seen many times. V gene TRBV10-1 combines with J gene TRBJ1-1; 8 nucleotides match TRBD1. The trim removed 5 bases at V and 10 bases at J, leaving 6 bases unmatched. Germline values: CDR1 WNHNN, CDR2 SYGVQD (reference sequence). The CDR3 is made up of 12 amino acids. CDR3 in amino acids: CASSRQGQVAFF. The CDR3 bases are TGCGCCAGCAGTAGACAGGGGCAAGTAGCTTTCTTT.

DNA for the CDR3: TGTGCCAGCTCACCCCTGGCCGGCGGGGGGACCACCACAGATACGCAGTATTTT. This translates into CASSPLAGGGTTTDTQYF. V and J are TRBV18 and TRBJ2-3; 8 positions match TRBD2. CDR1 is KGHSH and CDR2 is LQKENI in the germline V gene. The CDR3 is made up of 18 amino acids. Germline trimming cut 3 bases from V and 2 bases from J; bases unmatched to any gene: 13.

This clonotype was counted a few times. This chain links TRBV4-2 with TRBJ1-5; D is perhaps TRBD1 (6 bases). Trimming cost V 1 base and J 0 bases, with 19 bases left between them. The CDR3 has 19 amino acids. Germline CDR1 and CDR2: LGHNA and YNFKEQ. This CDR3 is CASSQVVGGARYSNQPQHF. Here the CDR3 DNA reads TGTGCCAGCAGCCAAGTCGTTGGGGGCGCGCGGTATAGCAATCAGCCCCAGCATTTT.

The chain links TRBV9 to TRBJ2-7; TRBD1 aligns across 9 bases. The germline V gene encodes CDR1 SGDLS and CDR2 YYNGEE. V dropped 4 bases and J dropped 7; count of bases not matched to a gene: 15. The length of the CDR3 is 16 residues. CDR3 region: CASSPHTGGTFEEQYF. The DNA for the CDR3 is TGTGCCAGCAGCCCACATACAGGGGGCACTTTTGAGGAGCAGTACTTC.

This clonotype was seen repeatedly, ten times or more. The chain uses TRBV29-1 and TRBJ1-1, with no clear D. The V end was cut by 4 bases, the J end by 0 bases, with 9 bases between. The CDR3 sequence is 13 residues long. CDR1 and CDR2 from the germline V gene are SQVTM and ANQGSEA. CDR3 loop: CSVGGQMNTEAFF. The CDR3 DNA is TGCAGCGTTGGGGGTCAGATGAACACTGAAGCTTTCTTT. Combining the CDR3 with reference TRBV29-1 and TRBJ1-1 gives the whole variable domain SAVISQKPSRDICQRGTSLTIQCQVDSQVTMMFWYRQQPGQSLTLIATANQGSEATYESGFVIDKFPISRPNLTFSTLTVSNMSPEDSSIYLCSVGGQMNTEAFFGQGTRLTVV.

The chain links TRBV19 to TRBJ1-5, with TRBD1 identical over 7 bases. The CDR3 consists of 14 residues. With 5 bases clipped from V and 3 bases from J, the junction kept 4 bases outside the gene matches. Germline V lookup: CDR1 LNHDA, CDR2 SQIVND (reference sequence). CDR3 sequence: CASSPGGYNQPQHF. CDR3 nucleotides: TGTGCCAGTAGTCCAGGGGGTTACAATCAGCCCCAGCATTTT.

This chain joins TRBV12-3 or TRBV12-4 and TRBJ2-3; D is possibly TRBD1 or TRBD2 (5 bases each). This CDR3 comprises 13 residues. The V end lost 8 bases, the J end lost 2 bases, and 11 bases lay between the germline ends. The chain's CDR3 is CASGRQTTDTQYF. In DNA form, the CDR3 reads TGTGCCAGCGGGAGACAGACCACAGATACGCAGTATTTT.

This clonotype has just a few counts. The chain couples TRBV7-8 to TRBJ2-7, with 11 bases fitting TRBD2. The CDR3 has 17 amino acids. Trimming at V came to 1 base and at J to 0 bases, leaving 5 bases not matched to a gene. Germline V gene sequence: CDR1 SGHVS, CDR2 FQNEAQ. CDR3 nucleotides: TGTGCCAGCAGCTTAGGAACTAGCGGGGGTGACTCCTACGAGCAGTACTTC. It encodes CASSLGTSGGDSYEQYF.

This clonotype was picked up many times. The chain recombines TRBV5-1 with TRBJ2-7; D gene uncertain. This CDR3 has 14 amino acids. The V gene's germline CDR1 is SGHRS and CDR2 YFSETQ. Deletions cut 0 bases from V and 2 bases from J, with 9 bases between. The CDR3 sequence is CASSLGPQAYEQYF. In DNA, the CDR3 is TGCGCCAGCAGCTTGGGACCACAAGCCTACGAGCAGTACTTC.

This clonotype turned up a few times. The gene calls are TRBV7-9 and TRBJ2-5, with D hard to call. Germline V CDR1 and CDR2: SEHNR, FQNEAQ (reference sequence). The V and J ends lost 3 bases and 0 bases respectively, with 14 bases between them. The CDR3 runs to 16 residues. The CDR3 coding sequence is TGTGCCAGCAGCTTCGGACCTCCCCAGTACCAAGAGACCCAGTACTTC. Protein product: CASSFGPPQYQETQYF.

The chain recombines TRBV4-2 with TRBJ2-7, with 7 bases lining up with TRBD2. The V gene end was trimmed by 1 base and the J gene end by 2 bases; junction bases not matched to a gene: 14. CDR3 size: 18 residues. Germline CDR1 is LGHNA and CDR2 is YNFKEQ. CDR3 sequence: CASSQALFPSGPPYEQYF. The CDR3 bases are TGTGCCAGCAGCCAAGCCCTGTTTCCTAGCGGACCACCCTACGAGCAGTACTTC.

This clonotype occurred many times. The chain has TRBV7-6 and TRBJ2-1; D is possibly TRBD1 or TRBD2 (5 bases each). V lost 4 bases to trimming and J lost 0 bases, with 16 bases between them. CDR1 and CDR2 from the germline V gene are SGHVS and FNYEAQ. CDR3 length: 17 residues. This CDR3 is CASSSPWDPHSYNEQFF. CDR3 in DNA: TGTGCCAGCAGCTCCCCTTGGGACCCACACTCCTACAATGAGCAGTTCTTC.